The clone carrying this T cell receptor beta chain has a handful of counts. Its cognate antigen is unknown. This sample is part of a study of blood T cells in healthy people across ages. Points from the study as a whole: Naive and antigen-experienced cells could not be conclusively compared, given unsorted PBMCs. Diversity was estimated from one million T cells, and these estimates were considered underestimates. Among long-lived donors, naive CD4+ cells were more numerous and diversity higher than in aged donors.

Through a sample-barcoded 5' primer and a J-beta primer mix, a second PCR was run for roughly 6 to 11 cycles. TCRdb ran MiXCR on the 5' RACE reads and lists one entry per CDR3 protein. The sample has under 800,000 distinct CDR3 sequences, approximately 21% seen once. The CDR3 extends over 15 amino acids. Germline CDR1 MNHNS, CDR2 SASEGT. V was pared by 0 bases and J by 10 bases, with 10 bases of the junction left unmatched. Approximately 9.2 milliliters was the volume of peripheral blood drawn from each donor. The chain has TRBV6-1 and TRBJ1-1, with 8 bases lining up with TRBD1. The sample comprised blood. This sequence originates from a man between 65 and 85 years old in good health. DNA of the CDR3: TGTGCCAGCAGTGAAGCTCAGGGGGCTTCGTTCTCAGCTTTCTTT. Its protein is CASSEAQGASFSAFF.